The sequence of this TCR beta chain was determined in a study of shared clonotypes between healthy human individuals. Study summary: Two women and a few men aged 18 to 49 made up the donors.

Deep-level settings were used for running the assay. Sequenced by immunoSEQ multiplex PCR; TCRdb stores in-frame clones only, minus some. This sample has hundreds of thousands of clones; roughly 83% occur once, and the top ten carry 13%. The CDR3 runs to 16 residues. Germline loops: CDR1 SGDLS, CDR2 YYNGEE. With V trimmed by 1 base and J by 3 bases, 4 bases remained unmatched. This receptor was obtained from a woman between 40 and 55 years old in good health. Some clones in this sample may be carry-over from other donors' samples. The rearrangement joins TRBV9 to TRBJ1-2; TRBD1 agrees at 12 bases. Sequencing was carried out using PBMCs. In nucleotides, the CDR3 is TGTGCCAGCAGCGTAAGGGACAGGGGGCTGGACTATGGCTACACCTTC. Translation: CASSVRDRGLDYGYTF.